This T cell receptor (beta chain) stems from a study of blood T cell repertoires in COVID-19. Overall study: Sample material is recorded as cDNA or gDNA derived from T cells, B-cell-depleted T cells, or PBMCs.

In the authors' methods: Scientists estimated how many nucleated cells there were by amplifying reference gene primers. The repertoire was sequenced with immunoSEQ multiplex PCR; TCRdb's copy has only in-frame clones and lacks some. The DNA was the basis for D and trimming; V, J and clone size are from that table. The table lists 250,000 to 300,000 clones, just over 90% of them singletons, with about 2.1% in the top ten. CDR1 is MNHEY and CDR2 is SMNVEV in the germline V gene (reference sequence). The V gene lost 6 bases and the J gene lost 1 base, with 19 bases spanning the gap. The CDR3 loop spans 16 amino acids.

This rearrangement joins TRBV27 to TRBJ2-7; D might be TRBD1 (6 bases). This receptor was obtained from a middle-aged woman with acute COVID-19. Sequenced: PBMCs or T cells enriched from blood (not recorded which). The CDR3 protein is CASRQPGALGSYEQYF. The CDR3 nucleotides read TGTGCCAGCAGACAACCAGGGGCTTTAGGTTCCTACGAGCAGTACTTC.